Described below is a single T cell receptor beta chain sequence and its context. The source of the sample is a study of blood T cell repertoires in COVID-19. Assay: immunoSEQ multiplex PCR; the TCRdb copy retains only in-frame clones and omits some. In the table there are some 240,000 clones, over 75% of which are singletons. After removal of 5 bases from V and 5 bases from J, the junction contained 2 bases not matched to a gene. Germline CDR1 reads SGHTA; CDR2 reads FQGTGA. The CDR3 is 12 amino acids. The sequenced sample consisted of peripheral blood. The TCR comes from a woman aged 70-85 years with COVID-19, enrolled during active disease. The chain recombines TRBV7-3 with TRBJ1-2; 7 bases match TRBD1. The CDR3 DNA sequence: TGTGCCAGCAGCCCGACAGGGTATGGCTACACCTTC. As protein: CASSPTGYGYTF.